Listed here are 27 T cell receptor beta chains from one sample, sequenced in a study of monozygotic twins with inflammatory bowel disease. TCRdb re-called the 5' RACE reads; one entry per CDR3 protein, DNA not given. Recorded for this sample: about 330,000 distinct CDR3 sequences. Source material: blood. All receptors come from a human donor with ulcerative colitis or Crohn's disease, or a healthy co-twin of an affected twin (not recorded which).

The chain is built from TRBV20-1 and TRBJ2-7; TCRdb lists TRBD2, though no DNA is available to test this call. The germline V gene encodes CDR1 DFQATT and CDR2 SNEGSKA (reference sequence). The CDR3 spans 16 residues. The CDR3 loop is CSASFRLAGAGYEQYF.

The V call is TRBV12-3 or TRBV12-4, the J call TRBJ2-7; TCRdb selects TRBD1, and the lack of DNA leaves this call unchecked. This CDR3 contains 16 residues. CDR3: CASSGQVKSPFYEQYF.

The chain recombines TRBV7-9 with TRBJ2-2. Germline V lookup: CDR1 SEHNR, CDR2 FQNEAQ (reference sequence). The CDR3 extends over 15 amino acids. The CDR3 protein is CASNPLYMNTGELFF.

The chain is built from TRBV5-1 and TRBJ2-3; the D call of TRBD2 rests on TCRdb alone, since no DNA is present to check it. The CDR3 length is 17 residues. From germline, CDR1 is SGHRS and CDR2 YFSETQ. CDR3 residues: CASSLRGLAGNTDTQYF. The whole variable domain, filled in from reference TRBV5-1 and TRBJ2-3, reads KAGVTQTPRYLIKTRGQQVTLSCSPISGHRSVSWYQQTPGQGLQFLFEYFSETQRNKGNFPGRFSGRQFSNSRSEMNVSTLELGDSALYLCASSLRGLAGNTDTQYFGPGTRLTVL.

This chain joins TRBV7-2 and TRBJ2-2; the TRBD2 assignment by TCRdb is unverifiable without DNA. From germline, CDR1 is SGHTA and CDR2 FQGNSA. The CDR3 is 17 residues long. CDR3 region: CASSFPRQAGNTGELFF.

The chain employs TRBV30 and TRBJ2-1. CDR3 length: 13 amino acids. Germline loops: CDR1 GTSNPN, CDR2 SVGIG (reference sequence). CDR3 residues: CAGGADSYNEQFF.

This chain links TRBV10-3 with TRBJ2-3; TCRdb gives TRBD2 as the D gene, but with no DNA this cannot be confirmed. Germline V gene lookup returns CDR1 ENHRY and CDR2 SYGVKD. The CDR3 contains 13 residues. The CDR3 protein is CAIESGLADTQYF.

The CDR3 sequence: CASRGLRAGTEAFF. V is TRBV5-1 and J is TRBJ1-1; without DNA, the TCRdb call of TRBD1 cannot be checked. CDR1 SGHRS and CDR2 YFSETQ come from the germline V gene. The CDR3 loop spans 14 amino acids.

V gene TRBV20-1 combines with J gene TRBJ2-7; TCRdb designates TRBD2, a call that cannot be tested without DNA. The CDR3 is 14 amino acids. From germline, CDR1 is DFQATT and CDR2 SNEGSKA (reference sequence). The CDR3 region is CSAREGRMRGGQYF.

The rearrangement uses TRBV7-8 and TRBJ2-3; TCRdb returns TRBD2, unconfirmable since there is no DNA. Germline values: CDR1 SGHVS, CDR2 FQNEAQ. CDR3 length equals 16 residues. The chain's CDR3 is CASSLDRGKPTDTQYF.

The V call is TRBV7-2, the J call TRBJ1-4. Germline V gives CDR1 SGHTA, CDR2 FQGNSA. This CDR3 comprises 14 residues. The CDR3 here is CASSLYATNEKLFF.

CDR3: CSAGEAGGPSSDTQYF. The rearrangement joins TRBV20-1 to TRBJ2-3; TCRdb indicates TRBD2, and absent DNA this call remains unverified. Germline loops: CDR1 DFQATT, CDR2 SNEGSKA (reference sequence). This CDR3 comprises 16 residues.

The gene calls are TRBV4-2 and TRBJ1-5. This CDR3 has 13 residues. The germline gives CDR1 LGHNA, CDR2 YNFKEQ. The CDR3 loop is CASSQVELGPQHF.

The chain uses TRBV7-8 and TRBJ2-3; the TCRdb call, TRBD1, lacks DNA for checking. Germline values: CDR1 SGHVS, CDR2 FQNEAQ. This CDR3 is built from 16 residues. The CDR3: CASSLVQGGATDTQYF.

The J gene is TRBJ2-2, the V gene TRBV29-1. From germline, CDR1 is SQVTM and CDR2 ANQGSEA. CDR3 length: 12 residues. The CDR3 reads CSLQGNTGELFF.

V gene TRBV6-5 combines with J gene TRBJ1-4; TCRdb's D call of TRBD1 is untestable without DNA. The CDR3 contains 15 residues. Per the germline V gene, CDR1 is MNHEY and CDR2 is SVGAGI. The chain's CDR3 is CASSYGQGRKGKLFF.

The V and J genes are TRBV12-3 or TRBV12-4 and TRBJ2-1; TCRdb proposes TRBD1, but this gene call is untestable without DNA. CDR3 length: 14 amino acids. The CDR3 protein is CASSPWDSVNEQFF.

The V gene is TRBV20-1, the J gene TRBJ1-2; TCRdb's assignment of TRBD1 cannot be checked, as there is no DNA. The CDR3 covers 13 residues. Germline lookup yields CDR1 DFQATT and CDR2 SNEGSKA (reference sequence). CDR3 protein: CSASRGQKDGYTF.

V and J are TRBV6-2 or TRBV6-3 and TRBJ2-7. This CDR3 spans 15 amino acids. Germline CDR1 MNHEY, CDR2 SVGEGT. The CDR3 reads CASSYSMWEEGEQYF.

The genes are TRBV5-1 and TRBJ2-3; TCRdb's assignment of TRBD2 cannot be checked, as there is no DNA. Germline V gene sequence: CDR1 SGHRS, CDR2 YFSETQ. This CDR3 region has 17 residues. The CDR3 sequence: CASSLAEGTRSTDTQYF.

This chain's CDR3 is CASTLNGRSWNTEAFF. The genes are TRBV6-1 and TRBJ1-1. The CDR3 spans 16 residues. CDR1 is MNHNS and CDR2 is SASEGT in the germline V gene.

V and J are TRBV7-9 and TRBJ2-1. The CDR3 is 16 residues long. Germline lookup yields CDR1 SEHNR and CDR2 FQNEAQ (reference sequence). CDR3 protein: CASSPIEGSSYNEQFF.

J is TRBJ2-7 and V is TRBV29-1; TCRdb's D call of TRBD2 is untestable without DNA. Germline CDR1 is SQVTM and CDR2 is ANQGSEA. The CDR3 length is 14 residues. The CDR3 sequence: CSVALAGGPYEQYF.

The genes are TRBV18 and TRBJ1-6; TCRdb selects TRBD1, and the lack of DNA leaves this call unchecked. The germline V gene has CDR1 KGHSH and CDR2 LQKENI. The CDR3 has 15 residues. The CDR3 loop is CASSLGQGNNSPLHF.

The rearrangement uses TRBV10-3 and TRBJ2-5; TCRdb's assignment of TRBD1 cannot be checked, as there is no DNA. The CDR3 is made up of 16 amino acids. The germline V gene has CDR1 ENHRY and CDR2 SYGVKD. CDR3 amino acids: CAISKATGGPVETQYF.

This rearrangement joins TRBV9 to TRBJ1-4. Germline V CDR1 and CDR2: SGDLS, YYNGEE. CDR3 length equals 14 residues. CDR3 sequence: CASSVGGGGEKLFF.

V and J are TRBV30 and TRBJ1-3. The CDR3 loop spans 14 amino acids. The germline V gene encodes CDR1 GTSNPN and CDR2 SVGIG (reference sequence). CDR3 amino acids: CAWSFQGSGNTIYF.